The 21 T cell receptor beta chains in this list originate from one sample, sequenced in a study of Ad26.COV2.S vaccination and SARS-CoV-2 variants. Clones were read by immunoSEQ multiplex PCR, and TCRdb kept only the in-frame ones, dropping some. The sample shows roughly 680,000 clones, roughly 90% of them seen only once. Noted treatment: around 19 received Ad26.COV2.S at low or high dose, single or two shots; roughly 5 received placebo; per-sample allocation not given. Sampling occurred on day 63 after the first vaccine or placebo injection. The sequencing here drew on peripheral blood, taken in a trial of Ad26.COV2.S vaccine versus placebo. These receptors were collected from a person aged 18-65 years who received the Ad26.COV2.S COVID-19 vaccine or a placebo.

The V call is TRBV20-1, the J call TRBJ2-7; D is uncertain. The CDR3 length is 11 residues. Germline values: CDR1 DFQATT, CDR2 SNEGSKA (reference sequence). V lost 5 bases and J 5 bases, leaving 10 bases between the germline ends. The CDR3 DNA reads TGCAGTGCTCCCCTATTTCACGAGCAGTACTTC. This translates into CSAPLFHEQYF.

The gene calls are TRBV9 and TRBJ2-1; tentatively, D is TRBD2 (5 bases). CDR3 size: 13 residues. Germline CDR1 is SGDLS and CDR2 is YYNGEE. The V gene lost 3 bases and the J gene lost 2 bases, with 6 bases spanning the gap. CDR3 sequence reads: CASSAGAYNEQFF. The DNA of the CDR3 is TGTGCCAGCAGCGCCGGGGCCTACAATGAGCAGTTCTTC. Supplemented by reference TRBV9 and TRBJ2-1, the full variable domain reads DSGVTQTPKHLITATGQRVTLRCSPRSGDLSVYWYQQSLDQGLQFLIQYYNGEERAKGNILERFSAQQFPDLHSELNLSSLELGDSALYFCASSAGAYNEQFFGPGTRLTVL.

The CDR3 bases are TGCGCCAGCAGCCTTACTGGGACTAGCGGAACCTACGAGCAGTACTTC. Translated, it gives CASSLTGTSGTYEQYF. The chain has TRBV5-1 and TRBJ2-7; 11 bases align to TRBD2. J was trimmed by 2 bases and V by 4 bases; bases with no gene match: 8. This CDR3 comprises 16 residues. Germline CDR1 SGHRS, CDR2 YFSETQ.

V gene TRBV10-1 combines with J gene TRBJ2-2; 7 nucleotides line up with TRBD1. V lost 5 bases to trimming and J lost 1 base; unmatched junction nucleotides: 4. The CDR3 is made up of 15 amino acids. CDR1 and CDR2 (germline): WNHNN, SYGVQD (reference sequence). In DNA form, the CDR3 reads TGCGCCAGCAGTCGTACAGGGGTGAACACCGGGGAGCTGTTTTTT. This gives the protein CASSRTGVNTGELFF.

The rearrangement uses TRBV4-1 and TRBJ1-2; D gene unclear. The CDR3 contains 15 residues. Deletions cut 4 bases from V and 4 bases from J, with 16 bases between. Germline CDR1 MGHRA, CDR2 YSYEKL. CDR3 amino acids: CASSPLAGSSYGYTF. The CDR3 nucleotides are TGCGCCAGCAGCCCCTTGGCCGGGTCAAGCTATGGCTACACCTTC.

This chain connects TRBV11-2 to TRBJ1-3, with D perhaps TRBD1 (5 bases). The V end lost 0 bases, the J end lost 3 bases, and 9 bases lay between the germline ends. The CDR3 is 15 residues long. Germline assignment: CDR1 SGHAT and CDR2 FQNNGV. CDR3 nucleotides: TGTGCCAGCAGCTTAGACGGTCAGGGTGGAAACACCATATATTTT. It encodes CASSLDGQGGNTIYF. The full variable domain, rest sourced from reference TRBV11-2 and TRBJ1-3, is EAGVAQSPRYKIIEKRQSVAFWCNPISGHATLYWYQQILGQGPKLLIQFQNNGVVDDSQLPKDRFSAERLKGVDSTLKIQPAKLEDSAVYLCASSLDGQGGNTIYFGEGSWLTVV.

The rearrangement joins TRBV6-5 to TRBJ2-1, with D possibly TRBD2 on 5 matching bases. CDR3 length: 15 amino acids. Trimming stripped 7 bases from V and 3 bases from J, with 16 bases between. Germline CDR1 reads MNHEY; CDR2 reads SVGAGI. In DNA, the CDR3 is TGTGCCAGCACCAGAGGGCTAGCCGGCTACAATGAGCAGTTCTTC. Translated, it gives CASTRGLAGYNEQFF.

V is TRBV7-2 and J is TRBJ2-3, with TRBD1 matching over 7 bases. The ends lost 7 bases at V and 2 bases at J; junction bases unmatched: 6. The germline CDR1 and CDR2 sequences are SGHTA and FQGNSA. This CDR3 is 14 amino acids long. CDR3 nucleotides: TGTGCCAGCATCCTTGACAGGGCCACAGATACGCAGTATTTT. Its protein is CASILDRATDTQYF.

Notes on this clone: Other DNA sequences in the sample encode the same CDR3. The DNA of the CDR3 is TGTGCCAGCAGTTTACAAGGGGCTGGTGGCTACACCTTC. This translates into CASSLQGAGGYTF. The chain recombines TRBV12-3 or TRBV12-4 with TRBJ1-2; TRBD1 might be the D (5 bases). V lost 2 bases to trimming and J lost 7 bases, with 11 bases between them. The CDR3 covers 13 residues.

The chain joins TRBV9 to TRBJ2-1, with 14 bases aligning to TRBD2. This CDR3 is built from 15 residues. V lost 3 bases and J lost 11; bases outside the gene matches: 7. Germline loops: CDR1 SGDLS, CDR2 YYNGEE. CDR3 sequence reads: CASSGTSGGQDKQFF. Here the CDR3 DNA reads TGTGCCAGCAGCGGGACTAGCGGGGGGCAAGACAAGCAGTTCTTC. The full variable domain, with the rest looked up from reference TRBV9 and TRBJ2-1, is DSGVTQTPKHLITATGQRVTLRCSPRSGDLSVYWYQQSLDQGLQFLIQYYNGEERAKGNILERFSAQQFPDLHSELNLSSLELGDSALYFCASSGTSGGQDKQFFGPGTRLTVL.

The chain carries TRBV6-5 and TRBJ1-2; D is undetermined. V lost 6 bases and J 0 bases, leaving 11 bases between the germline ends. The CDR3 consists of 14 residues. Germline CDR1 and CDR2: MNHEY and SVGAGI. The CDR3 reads CASRALGANYGYTF. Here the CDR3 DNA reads TGTGCCAGCAGAGCCCTGGGAGCTAACTATGGCTACACCTTC.

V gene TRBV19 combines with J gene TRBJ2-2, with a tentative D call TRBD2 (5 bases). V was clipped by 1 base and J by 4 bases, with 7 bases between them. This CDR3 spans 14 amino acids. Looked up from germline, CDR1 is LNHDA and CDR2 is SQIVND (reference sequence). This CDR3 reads CASSIAAGTGELFF. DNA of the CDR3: TGTGCCAGTAGTATAGCTGCGGGCACCGGGGAGCTGTTTTTT.

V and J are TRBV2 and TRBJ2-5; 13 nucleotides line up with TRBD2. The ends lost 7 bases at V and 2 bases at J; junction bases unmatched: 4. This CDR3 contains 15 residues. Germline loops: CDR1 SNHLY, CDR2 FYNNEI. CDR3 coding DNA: TGTGCCAGCACCCCGGGACTAGCGGGACAAGAGACCCAGTACTTC. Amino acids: CASTPGLAGQETQYF. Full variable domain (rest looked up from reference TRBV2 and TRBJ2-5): EPEVTQTPSHQVTQMGQEVILRCVPISNHLYFYWYRQILGQKVEFLVSFYNNEISEKSEIFDDQFSVERPDGSNFTLKIRSTKLEDSAMYFCASTPGLAGQETQYFGPGTRLLVL.

This CDR3 is CASSMGQGVYEQYF. The CDR3 bases are TGTGCCAGTAGTATGGGACAGGGGGTCTACGAGCAGTACTTC. This chain connects TRBV19 to TRBJ2-7; 11 bases agree with TRBD1. CDR1 and CDR2 from the germline V gene are LNHDA and SQIVND (reference sequence). V was pared by 3 bases and J by 3 bases, with 1 base of the junction left unmatched. The CDR3 runs to 14 residues.

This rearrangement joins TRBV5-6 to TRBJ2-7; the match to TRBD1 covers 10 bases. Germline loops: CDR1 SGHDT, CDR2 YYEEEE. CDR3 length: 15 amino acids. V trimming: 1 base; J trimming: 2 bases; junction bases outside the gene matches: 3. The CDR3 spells CASSLSDRGPYEQYF. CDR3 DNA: TGTGCCAGCAGCTTGTCCGACAGGGGGCCCTACGAGCAGTACTTC.

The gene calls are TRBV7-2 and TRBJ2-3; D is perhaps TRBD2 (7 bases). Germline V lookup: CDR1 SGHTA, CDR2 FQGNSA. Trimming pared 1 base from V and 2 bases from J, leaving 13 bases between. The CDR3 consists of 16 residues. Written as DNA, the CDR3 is TGTGCCAGCAGCTTAGGGGAGGGGGGGTACACAGATACGCAGTATTTT. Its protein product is CASSLGEGGYTDTQYF.

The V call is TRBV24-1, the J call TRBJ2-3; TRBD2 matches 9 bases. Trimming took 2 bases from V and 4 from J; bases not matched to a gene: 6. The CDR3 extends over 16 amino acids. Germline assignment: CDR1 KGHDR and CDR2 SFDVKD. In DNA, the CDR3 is TGTGCCACCAGTGATTCGAGAGCGGGGGGTTCAGATACGCAGTATTTT. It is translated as CATSDSRAGGSDTQYF.

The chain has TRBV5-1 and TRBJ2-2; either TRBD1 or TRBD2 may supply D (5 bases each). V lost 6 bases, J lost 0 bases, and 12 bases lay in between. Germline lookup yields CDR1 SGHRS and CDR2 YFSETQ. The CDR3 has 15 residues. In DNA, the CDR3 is TGCGCCAGCAACTTCGGGACGGCGAACACCGGGGAGCTGTTTTTT. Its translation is CASNFGTANTGELFF.

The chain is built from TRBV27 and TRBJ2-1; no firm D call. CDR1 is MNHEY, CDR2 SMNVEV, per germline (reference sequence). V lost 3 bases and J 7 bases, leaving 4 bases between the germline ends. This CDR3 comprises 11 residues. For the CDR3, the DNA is TGTGCCAGCAGTTTTGGTAATGAGCAGTTCTTC. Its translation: CASSFGNEQFF.

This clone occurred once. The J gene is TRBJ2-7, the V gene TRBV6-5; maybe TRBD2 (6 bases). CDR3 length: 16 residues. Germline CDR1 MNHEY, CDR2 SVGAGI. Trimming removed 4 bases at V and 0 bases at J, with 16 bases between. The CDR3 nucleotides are TGTGCCAGCAGTTCCCTGGGGCTAGCGTTCTCCTACGAGCAGTACTTC. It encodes CASSSLGLAFSYEQYF.

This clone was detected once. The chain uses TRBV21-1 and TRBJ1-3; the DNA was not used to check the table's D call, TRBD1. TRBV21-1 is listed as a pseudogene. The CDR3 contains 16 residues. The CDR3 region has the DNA TGTGCCAGCAGCAAAAACCGGGGACAGGGAAGAAACACCATATATTTT. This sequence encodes CASSKNRGQGRNTIYF.